This TCR beta chain was captured by sequencing in a study of blood T cell repertoires in COVID-19. V was clipped by 4 bases and J by 7 bases, with 17 bases between them. Germline V gene sequence: CDR1 SGHTA, CDR2 FQGNSA. The CDR3 consists of 15 residues. Here immunoSEQ multiplex PCR was the method, and the copy in TCRdb shows in-frame clones only, minus some. The table lists approximately 140,000 clones, over 80% of them singletons, with roughly 6.2% in the top ten. Individuals in the exposed group had encountered a COVID-19 case within 2 weeks preceding study entry. The clonotype originates from a woman in her fifties or sixties who had been exposed to COVID-19. Sequencing was done on a sample of PBMCs or T cells enriched from blood (not recorded which). The V gene is TRBV7-2, the J gene TRBJ2-1, with a possible D match to TRBD2 (6 bases). The CDR3 here is CASSSGLPGSNEQFF. Here the CDR3 DNA reads TGTGCCAGCAGCTCGGGACTGCCGGGGAGTAATGAGCAGTTCTTC.